Described below is a single TCR beta chain sequence and its context. Repertoires were generated with immunoSEQ multiplex PCR, while TCRdb's copy carries only in-frame clones and drops some. The sample carries about 68,000 clones, 93% recorded once. The CDR3 is 15 amino acids. Germline CDR1 and CDR2: SGHDT and YYEEEE. Trimming stripped 0 bases from V and 9 bases from J, with 18 bases between. Sequencing was done on a sample of PBMCs. This receptor was identified in a man aged 35-49 years with rheumatoid arthritis. The gene calls are TRBV5-6 and TRBJ2-5, with D perhaps TRBD1 or TRBD2 (5 bases each). CDR3 residues: CASSLVFQGRRSQYF. CDR3 in DNA: TGTGCCAGCAGCTTGGTTTTCCAGGGTCGGAGGTCCCAGTACTTC.